The clone carrying this T cell receptor beta chain came up many times. No antigen is known for it. This entry belongs to a study of CD8 T cells in ankylosing spondylitis. Regarding the study as a whole: Blood of patients with ankylosing spondylitis appeared to be characterized by a TCR beta motif of seven or eight highly homologous variants. Disease-linked clones reportedly concentrated significantly in matched ankylosing spondylitis synovial fluid. As for the disease-linked clones, they showed a CD8+ phenotype and occurred at relatively low frequencies in peripheral blood. Reactive arthritis synovial fluid and blood previously showed some of these motif variants.

This CDR3 is built from 16 residues. The V gene lost 3 bases and the J gene lost 0 bases, with 13 bases spanning the gap. CDR1 is SGHTS, CDR2 YDEGEE, per germline. It was by quantitative 5'-RACE with molecular barcodes that TCR beta libraries were made. TCRdb reanalysed the 5' RACE reads using MiXCR and keeps one entry per CDR3 protein. The repertoire includes just under 550,000 distinct CDR3 sequences, about 13% of them detected once, and under 7.5% sits in the top ten. This chain uses TRBV5-8 with TRBJ2-4; D possibly matches TRBD1 or TRBD2 (5 bases each). The sample was blood, either unsorted or a sorted T cell fraction (not recorded which). This TCR came from a male donor with ankylosing spondylitis. The CDR3 bases are TGTGCCAGCAGCTCGGGACGGGAAATAGCCAAAAACATTCAGTACTTC. It codes for CASSSGREIAKNIQYF.